The T cell receptor (beta chain) described here comes from a study of cytomegalovirus exposure and HLA in healthy donors (dated by TCRdb to the late 2010s). Study-wide context: An earlier analysis of 587 of the donors reported 250 to 350 Gb of sequence data and 117 million unique TCR beta sequences from roughly 180 million T cells. An early release covering roughly 600 HLA-typed donors comprised approximately 300 gigabases of sequencing data and about 90 million unique TCR sequences. The genetic ancestry cluster associated with self-reported Caucasian donors included 70% to 85% of the roughly 410 genotyped donors. The aim of the study was to test whether cataloging public T cell receptors could identify signatures of past pathogen exposure. The study profiled the T cell repertoires of 666 subjects by immunosequencing and related them to cytomegalovirus serostatus. In addition to the first cohort of 666 subjects, a separate validation cohort of 100 to 150 different subjects was used. High-throughput TCR immunosequencing, statistical association of individual TCRs with disease status, and machine learning were combined to predict cytomegalovirus infection status. A later analysis re-analyzed previously published TCR beta repertoires from several hundred donors and added high-resolution HLA genotyping to study TCR occurrence patterns. Rather than drawing on any new phenotypic data, the later analysis identified candidate immune exposures from TCR beta sequences and the way those sequences occurred across donors. To decide whether each TCR beta V gene segment behaved as functional or pseudogenic, an earlier analysis of some 600 of the donors relied on high-throughput TCR beta sequencing. Alongside the repertoire data, information on donor age, sex, ethnicity and CMV serostatus was compiled. Genome-wide SNP genotypes for about 60% of the roughly 700 donors were used in a later genetic analysis, which treated that subset as a discovery cohort. All discovery cohort repertoires had been generated on a single sequencing platform. HLA typing included class I and class II loci at four-digit resolution. The number of donors typed differed by locus, with roughly 629-640 for A, B, C, DRB1 and DQB1, more than 500 for DQA1, 600 to 610 for DPA1, and about 450 for DPB1. Roughly five DR-DQ haplotypes were treated as single units for association and clustering because of strong linkage in the cohort. Among 398 genotyped donors of the cohort, an average of 235,054 unique TCR beta nucleotide sequences were sequenced per donor, roughly 20% of them non-productive. Results the study describes overall, beyond this receptor: A later analysis associated 15,000 to 20,000 TCR beta sequences with specific HLA alleles at a false discovery rate of 0.05. In this cohort, only TCR beta chains were sequenced, and detectable features were limited by the absence of alpha or paired-chain data. The presence/absence analyses assumed that sequencing depth was roughly uniform across donors, and that assumption may not be true. Immune exposure information for the cohort was limited to CMV serostatus. An association between a missense DCLRE1C variant and V-gene and J-gene trimming of TCR beta chains was found in a later genetic analysis and replicated in an independent cohort. A later analysis found that most CMV-associated TCR beta chains appeared HLA-restricted, with HLA associations seemingly driven largely by CMV exposure. In both the original and validation cohorts, the classifier was reported to diagnose cytomegalovirus status with high specificity and sensitivity. In a later analysis, several top co-occurrence clusters were reported to appear linked to parvovirus B19, influenza, CMV and Epstein-Barr virus. Broadly in line with IMGT annotations, most TCR beta V segments showed up in productive rearrangements about 87% or about 30% of the time in an earlier analysis of roughly 590 of the donors. Most TCR sequences were observed very rarely across donors, whereas some public TCRs were present in many individuals. HLA typing was unavailable for some donors at each locus, so association tests used only the typed subset. When HLA alleles, especially DR and DQ, strongly co-occurred, TCR associations were difficult to assign to individual alleles. The authors suggested that the approach could potentially be generalized to other disease states and immunological phenotypes. A later genetic analysis reported fewer N-insertions in productive TCRs among donors in an Asian-associated ancestry cluster than the approximately 700-donor mean. A later analysis found that HLA-associated TCR beta chains were more clonally expanded and had lower generation probabilities than equally common non-associated chains. In vitro tests confirmed that a few of the cytomegalovirus-associated TCR beta chains recognize cytomegalovirus antigens. A further reported finding was that TCR beta sequences accurately predicted the HLA-A and HLA-B alleles for most subjects in the first cohort. A cluster of highly shared sequence variants was judged likely to represent a technical artifact of the sequencing pipeline. About 17 rarely observed V segments, including chromosome 9 orphons, were excluded from the earlier analysis of approximately 600 of the donors because counts were too low. In a later analysis, the rate of TCR association differed among HLA loci, with DRB1 alleles having the most associated TCRs and HLA-C alleles having the fewest. In the study, around 150 TCR beta chains were listed as associated with cytomegalovirus. Correlated functional status among segregating V segments might be attributable to linkage disequilibrium, but an unknown experimental factor could not be ruled out. Some IMGT-functional V segments, including TRBV6-2 and TRBV6-3, could not be distinguished by the 87-base-pair reads and were therefore excluded.

The library was made by the immunoSEQ multiplex PCR assay. For the multiplex PCR, a mixture combining 60 forward primers for TCR Vbeta segments and 13 reverse primers for TCR Jbeta segments was used. The CDR3 region of rearranged TCR beta genes was amplified from genomic DNA with a multiplex PCR assay. Amplified TCR beta libraries were sequenced as 87-base-pair reads on the Illumina HiSeq System. In the original analysis: In a later analysis, 80 million or so unique TCR beta chains were counted across the 666 repertoires, and roughly 11 million of these chains were shared by at least two donors. Raw reads were error-corrected and collapsed into unique sequences by a nearest-neighbor algorithm in which closely related sequences were merged to remove PCR and sequencing errors. To assign V, D and J gene segments, CDR3 sequences were aligned to IMGT reference sequences. Each retained sequence needed at least a six-nucleotide match to both a V gene segment and a J gene segment. A rearrangement was called productive if the CDR3 had no stop codons and remained in frame with V and J, and every other rearrangement was called non-productive. Following IMGT convention, CDR3 was defined as the stretch from the second conserved V-encoded cysteine to the conserved J-encoded phenylalanine. Sequences without an unambiguous match to a single V gene segment were excluded from the earlier analysis of approximately 600 of the donors. In an earlier analysis of some 590 of the donors, V segments were called functional above 56.7% productive rearrangements and were called segregating when the between-donor standard deviation exceeded 5%. A statistical classification framework was built for diagnosing cytomegalovirus status from the catalog of TCR beta chain sequences. A later analysis assigned V and J genes by comparing TCR nucleotide sequences with IMGT/GENE-DB human TR gene sequences. In a later analysis, CDR3 sequences and most-parsimonious VDJ recombination scenarios were assigned using the TCRdist pipeline. In a later analysis, each TCR beta chain was defined by its CDR3 amino acid sequence together with its V-gene family, and reads lacking a unique V-gene family were excluded. As a way to deal with suspected cross-contamination and a sequencing artifact, a later analysis dropped more than 500 nucleotide sequences that were highly shared and had low generation probability. A later analysis calculated a clonal expansion index for each public chain from normalized within-repertoire ranks of inferred template counts. In a later analysis, generation probabilities were computed using a VDJ recombination model fitted to out-of-frame rearrangements, and the results were checked against IGoR. In a later analysis, TCR-TCR, TCR-HLA and TCR-CMV co-occurrence was scored with hypergeometric tests, and a repertoire-size bias correction was applied to TCR pairs. False discovery rates were estimated in a later analysis by permuting HLA or CMV assignments 20 times. A later analysis grouped co-occurring TCRs with DBSCAN, adding TCRdist sequence similarity when clustering within HLA-allele-positive subsets. Repertoires with fewer than 30,000 or more than 120,000 public chains, plus five repertoires with anomalous nucleotide sharing, were excluded from co-occurrence clustering. Drawn from immuneACCESS, this table holds only the in-frame rearrangements with V and J called that TCRdb kept. Clones are partly lost; checked studies trace under half to an unresolved V gene and leave the rest unexplained. V and J calls and clone size are copied from that table; D and trimming were computed from the DNA. The sample table holds under 200,000 clones, of which around 77% were seen once. The ten largest clones capture 2% to 2.5% of the sample.

Details on this clone: The antigen it recognizes is unknown. No qualities accompany the bases; no much larger clone lies one base away.

The cohort consisted of some 670 healthy bone marrow donors. At the time of sampling, every cohort member was nominally healthy, though immune exposures that went unrecorded were likely present. The donor was CMV seronegative and was included in the group of a few hundred seronegative cohort members. A peripheral blood sample was collected from each donor, and TCR beta sequencing was performed on peripheral blood mononuclear cells. Genomic DNA extraction from the blood cell samples was performed with the Qiagen DNeasy Blood Extraction Kit. Deletion took 4 bases off V and 2 bases off J, with a span of 11 bases between the germline ends. From a lookup of the germline V gene (reference sequence), CDR1 and CDR2 are WNHNN and SYGVQD. The CDR3 runs 14 residues from the cysteine to the phenylalanine. Here the CDR3 DNA is all that survives: 42 bases in frame from base 1.

This clonotype was sampled from a man between 60 and 75 years old in good health and CMV-seronegative. Sequenced material: PBMCs. This chain is built from TRBV10-1 and TRBJ2-5; possibly the D gene is TRBD1, per 6 matching bases. The DNA sequence is TGCGCCAGCAGTGTTGGGGGCCGACAAGAGACCCAGTACTTC. Its product reads: CASSVGGRQETQYF.